This T cell receptor beta chain was found in a study of T-cell reconstitution after alpha-beta-depleted transplantation in children. This clonotype was observed a handful of times. The TCRbeta library incorporated unique molecular identifiers. TCRdb re-derived calls from the PCR reads in MiXCR, one entry per CDR3 protein. The top ten hold less than 4.5% of the sample, which has 350,000 to 450,000 distinct CDR3 sequences, roughly 20% seen once. Germline-derived CDR1 and CDR2 are SGDLS and YYNGEE. V was trimmed by 4 bases and J by 0 bases, leaving 9 bases between them. This CDR3 has 14 amino acids. The sequenced sample was PBMCs from the stem cell graft donor, obtained from the stem cell graft. The TCR originated in a human donor who donated a stem cell graft to a child with acute myeloid leukemia. The V gene is TRBV9, the J gene TRBJ2-3, with D unresolved. The chain's CDR3 is CASSPRPSTDTQYF. DNA for the CDR3: TGTGCCAGCAGCCCTCGACCAAGCACAGATACGCAGTATTTT. Full variable domain (outside the CDR3, taken from reference TRBV9 and TRBJ2-3): DSGVTQTPKHLITATGQRVTLRCSPRSGDLSVYWYQQSLDQGLQFLIQYYNGEERAKGNILERFSAQQFPDLHSELNLSSLELGDSALYFCASSPRPSTDTQYFGPGTRLTVL.